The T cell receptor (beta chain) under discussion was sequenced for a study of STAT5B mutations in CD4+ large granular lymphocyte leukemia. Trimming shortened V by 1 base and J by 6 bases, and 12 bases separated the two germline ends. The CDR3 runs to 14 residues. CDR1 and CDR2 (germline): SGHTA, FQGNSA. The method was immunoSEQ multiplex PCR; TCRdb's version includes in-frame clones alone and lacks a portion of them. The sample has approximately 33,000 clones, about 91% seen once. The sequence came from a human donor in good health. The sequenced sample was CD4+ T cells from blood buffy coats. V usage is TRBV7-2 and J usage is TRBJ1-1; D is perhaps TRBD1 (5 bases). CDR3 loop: CASSLDSGRPEAFF. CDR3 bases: TGTGCCAGCAGCTTAGATTCAGGGAGGCCTGAAGCTTTCTTT.